Sequencing of this T cell receptor (beta chain) was carried out in a study of post-analysis software for immune sequencing data. Overall study context: Included courses were relapsing-remitting and secondary progressive multiple sclerosis; progressive-relapsing multiple sclerosis was also included. Study conclusions and caveats: Five TRBV segments appeared more often in patients than in controls, and TRBV5-6, TRBV5-1 and TRBV20-1 were among these.

V lost 0 bases, J lost 1 base, and 11 bases lay in between. The CDR3 spans 17 residues. From germline, CDR1 is SGHRS and CDR2 YFSETQ. This clonotype was recorded a few times. Its antigen is currently unknown. Presence of unique molecular identifiers characterized the TCR beta cDNA libraries. Starting from approximately 0.95 to 9.8 million T cells, the study yielded roughly 0.5 million cDNA molecules. A single record per CDR3 protein comes from TCRdb applying MiXCR to the PCR reads. The sample yields some 450,000 distinct CDR3 sequences, around 40% seen once. This chain links TRBV5-1 with TRBJ2-6; D is perhaps TRBD1 or TRBD2 (5 bases each). This receptor was identified in a girl between 10 and 17 years old with multiple sclerosis. The sequencing input was blood. CDR3: CASSLEGSRSGANVLTF. The CDR3, as DNA: TGCGCCAGCAGCTTGGAGGGGAGCAGGTCTGGGGCCAACGTCCTGACTTTC.